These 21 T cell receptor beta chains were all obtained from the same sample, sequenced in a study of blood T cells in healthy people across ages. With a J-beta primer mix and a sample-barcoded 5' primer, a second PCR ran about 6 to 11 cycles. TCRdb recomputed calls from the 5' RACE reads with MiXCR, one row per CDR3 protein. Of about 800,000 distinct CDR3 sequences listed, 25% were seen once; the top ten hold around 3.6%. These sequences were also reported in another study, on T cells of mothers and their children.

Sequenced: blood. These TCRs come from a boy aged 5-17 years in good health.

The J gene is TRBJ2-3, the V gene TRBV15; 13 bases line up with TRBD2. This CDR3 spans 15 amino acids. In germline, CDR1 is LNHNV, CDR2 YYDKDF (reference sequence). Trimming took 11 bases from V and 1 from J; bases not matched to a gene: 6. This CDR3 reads CAVTSGRSGTDTQYF. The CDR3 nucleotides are TGTGCCGTGACTAGCGGGAGGTCCGGCACAGATACGCAGTATTTT.

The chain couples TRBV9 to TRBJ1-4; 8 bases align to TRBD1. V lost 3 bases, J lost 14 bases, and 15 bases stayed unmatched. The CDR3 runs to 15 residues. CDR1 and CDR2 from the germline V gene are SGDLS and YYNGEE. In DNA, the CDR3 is TGTGCCAGCAGCGCGGAAACCAAACCGGGACAGGCTCTGTTTTTT. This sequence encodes CASSAETKPGQALFF. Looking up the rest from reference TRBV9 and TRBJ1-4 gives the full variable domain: DSGVTQTPKHLITATGQRVTLRCSPRSGDLSVYWYQQSLDQGLQFLIQYYNGEERAKGNILERFSAQQFPDLHSELNLSSLELGDSALYFCASSAETKPGQALFFGSGTQLSVL.

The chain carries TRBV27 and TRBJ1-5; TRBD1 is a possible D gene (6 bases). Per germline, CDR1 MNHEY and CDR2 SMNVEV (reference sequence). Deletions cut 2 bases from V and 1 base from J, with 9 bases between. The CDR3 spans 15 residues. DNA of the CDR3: TGTGCCAGCAGTTTACTCGGGACAAGCAATCAGCCCCAGCATTTT. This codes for CASSLLGTSNQPQHF.

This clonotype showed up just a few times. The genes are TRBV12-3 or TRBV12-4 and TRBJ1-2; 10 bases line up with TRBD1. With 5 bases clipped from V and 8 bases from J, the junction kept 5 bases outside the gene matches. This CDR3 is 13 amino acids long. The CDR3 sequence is CASSPGTGVGYTF. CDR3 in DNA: TGTGCCAGCAGTCCCGGGACAGGGGTCGGCTACACCTTC.

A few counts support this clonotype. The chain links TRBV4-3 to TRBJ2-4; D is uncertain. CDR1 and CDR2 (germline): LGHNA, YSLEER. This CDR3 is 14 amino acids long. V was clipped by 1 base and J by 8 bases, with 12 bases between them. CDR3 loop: CASSQGILSDIQYF. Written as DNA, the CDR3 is TGCGCCAGCAGCCAAGGAATCCTTAGTGACATTCAGTACTTC.

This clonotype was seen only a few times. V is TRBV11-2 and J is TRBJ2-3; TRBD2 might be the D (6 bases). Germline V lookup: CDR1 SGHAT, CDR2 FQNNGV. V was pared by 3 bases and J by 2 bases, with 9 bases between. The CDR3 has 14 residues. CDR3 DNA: TGTGCCAGCAGCTTTCGACTAGTCACAGATACGCAGTATTTT. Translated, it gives CASSFRLVTDTQYF.

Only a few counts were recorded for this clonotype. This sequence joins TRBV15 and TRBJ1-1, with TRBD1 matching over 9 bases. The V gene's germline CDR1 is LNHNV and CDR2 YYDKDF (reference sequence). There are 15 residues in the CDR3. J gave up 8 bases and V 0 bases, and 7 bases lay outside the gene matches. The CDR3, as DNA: TGTGCCACCAGCAGAGAAGACAGGGGGGTAAGAGAAGCTTTCTTT. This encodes CATSREDRGVREAFF.

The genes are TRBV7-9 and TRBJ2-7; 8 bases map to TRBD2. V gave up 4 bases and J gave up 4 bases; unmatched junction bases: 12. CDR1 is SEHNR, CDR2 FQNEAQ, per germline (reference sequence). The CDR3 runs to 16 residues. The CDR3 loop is CASSSEGPSGYYEQYF. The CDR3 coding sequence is TGTGCCAGCAGCTCCGAGGGTCCTAGCGGGTATTACGAGCAGTACTTC.

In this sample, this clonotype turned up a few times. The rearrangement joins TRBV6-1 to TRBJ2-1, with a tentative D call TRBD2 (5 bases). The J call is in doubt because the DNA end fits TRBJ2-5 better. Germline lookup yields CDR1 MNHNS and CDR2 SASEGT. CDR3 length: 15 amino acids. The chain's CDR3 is CASSIHGVPGETQYF. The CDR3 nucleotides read TGTGCCAGCAGTATCCACGGGGTCCCTGGGGAGACCCAGTACTTC.

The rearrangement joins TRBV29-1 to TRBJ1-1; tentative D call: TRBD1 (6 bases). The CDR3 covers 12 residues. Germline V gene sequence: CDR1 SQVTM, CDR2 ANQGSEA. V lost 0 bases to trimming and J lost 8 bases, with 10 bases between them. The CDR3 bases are TGCAGCGTTGAAGAACCCGACAGGGAAGCTTTCTTT. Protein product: CSVEEPDREAFF.

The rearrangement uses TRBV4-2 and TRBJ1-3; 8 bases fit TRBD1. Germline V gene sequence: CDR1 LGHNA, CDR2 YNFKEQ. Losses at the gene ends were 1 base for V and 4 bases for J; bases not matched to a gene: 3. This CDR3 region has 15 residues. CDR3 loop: CASSQVGTGGNTIYF. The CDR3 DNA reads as TGTGCCAGCAGCCAAGTGGGGACAGGAGGAAACACCATATATTTT.

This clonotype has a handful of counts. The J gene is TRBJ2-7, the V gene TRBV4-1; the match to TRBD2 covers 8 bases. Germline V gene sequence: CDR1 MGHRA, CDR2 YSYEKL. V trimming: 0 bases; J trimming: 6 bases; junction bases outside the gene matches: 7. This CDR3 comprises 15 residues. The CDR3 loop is CASSQDAGGFGEQYF. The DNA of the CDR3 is TGCGCCAGCAGCCAAGATGCGGGAGGATTCGGCGAGCAGTACTTC.

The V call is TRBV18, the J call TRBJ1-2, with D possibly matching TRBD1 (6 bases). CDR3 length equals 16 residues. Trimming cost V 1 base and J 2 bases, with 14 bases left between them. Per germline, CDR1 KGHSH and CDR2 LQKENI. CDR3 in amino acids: CASSPQSTGTNYGYTF. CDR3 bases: TGTGCCAGCTCACCACAGAGTACAGGGACCAACTATGGCTACACCTTC.

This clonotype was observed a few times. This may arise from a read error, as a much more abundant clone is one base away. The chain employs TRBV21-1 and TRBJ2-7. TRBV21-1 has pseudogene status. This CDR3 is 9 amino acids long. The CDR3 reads CAIGYEQYF. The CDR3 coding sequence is TGTGCCATCGGCTACGAGCAGTACTTC.

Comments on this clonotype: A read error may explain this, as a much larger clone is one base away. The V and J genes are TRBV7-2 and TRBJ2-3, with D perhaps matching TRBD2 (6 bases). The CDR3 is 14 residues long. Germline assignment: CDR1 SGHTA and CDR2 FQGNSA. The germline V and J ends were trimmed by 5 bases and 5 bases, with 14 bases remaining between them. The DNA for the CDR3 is TGTGCCAGCAGCCTTTACAGAGCGGGAGATACGCAGTATTTT. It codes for CASSLYRAGDTQYF.

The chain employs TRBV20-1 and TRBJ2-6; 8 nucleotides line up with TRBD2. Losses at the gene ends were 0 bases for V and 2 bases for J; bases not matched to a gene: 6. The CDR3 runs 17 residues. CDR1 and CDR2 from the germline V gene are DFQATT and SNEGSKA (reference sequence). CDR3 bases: TGCAGTGCTAGAGATGGCGGGGGGAGGCCTGGGGCCAACGTCCTGACTTTC. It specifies CSARDGGGRPGANVLTF.

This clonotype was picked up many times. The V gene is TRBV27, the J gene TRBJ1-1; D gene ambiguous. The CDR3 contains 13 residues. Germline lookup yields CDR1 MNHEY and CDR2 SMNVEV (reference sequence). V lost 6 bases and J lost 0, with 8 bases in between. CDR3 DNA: TGTGCCAGCAGCCCAAGGGTGAACACTGAAGCTTTCTTT. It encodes CASSPRVNTEAFF.

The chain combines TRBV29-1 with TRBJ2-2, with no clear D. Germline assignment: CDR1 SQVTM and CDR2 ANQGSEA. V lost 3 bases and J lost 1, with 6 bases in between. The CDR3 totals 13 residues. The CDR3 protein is CSVDAQNTGELFF. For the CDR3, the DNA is TGCAGCGTTGATGCACAGAACACCGGGGAGCTGTTTTTT.

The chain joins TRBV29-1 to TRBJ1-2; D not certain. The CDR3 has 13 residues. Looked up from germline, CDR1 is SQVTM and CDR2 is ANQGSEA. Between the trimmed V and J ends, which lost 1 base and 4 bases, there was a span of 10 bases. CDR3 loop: CSVEVSAAYGYTF. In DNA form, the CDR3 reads TGCAGCGTTGAAGTCTCGGCGGCCTATGGCTACACCTTC.

The CDR3 region is CSVVSTEAFF. CDR3 DNA: TGCAGCGTTGTTTCCACTGAAGCTTTCTTT. The rearrangement uses TRBV29-1 and TRBJ1-1, with D uncertain. The CDR3 totals 10 residues. The V end was cut by 4 bases, the J end by 4 bases, with 4 bases between. CDR1 is SQVTM and CDR2 is ANQGSEA in the germline V gene.

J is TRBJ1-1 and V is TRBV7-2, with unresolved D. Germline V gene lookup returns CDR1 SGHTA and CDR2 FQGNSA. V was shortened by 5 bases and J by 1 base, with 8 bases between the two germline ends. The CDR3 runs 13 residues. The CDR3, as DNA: TGTGCCAGCAGCGTTGCGGGGAACACTGAAGCTTTCTTT. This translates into CASSVAGNTEAFF.